This TCR beta chain was sequenced during a study of cytomegalovirus exposure and HLA in healthy donors. The germline V gene has CDR1 MGHRA and CDR2 YSYEKL. This CDR3 region has 16 residues. V lost 0 bases to trimming and J lost 7 bases; unmatched junction nucleotides: 8. This clone was picked up one time. Its matching antigen is unknown. Researchers ran the PCR with 60 Vbeta and 13 Jbeta primers. Generated by immunoSEQ multiplex PCR, the TCRdb table keeps only in-frame clones and is missing some. The sample shows fewer than 200,000 clones, 73% of them seen only once. Overall study findings and caveats: Among the sequence variants, a highly shared cluster was likely an artifact of sequencing. In a later analysis, TCR association rates varied by HLA locus: DRB1 most, HLA-C fewest. Sequencing depth roughly uniform across donors was assumed in presence/absence analyses.

This chain links TRBV4-1 with TRBJ1-5; 8 nucleotides agree with TRBD1. What was sequenced was PBMCs. The source is a woman aged 25 to 45 in good health and CMV-seronegative. The DNA for the CDR3 is TGCGCCAGCAGCCAAGATCGTCAGGGGGCAGGGCAGCCCCAGCATTTT. This encodes CASSQDRQGAGQPQHF.